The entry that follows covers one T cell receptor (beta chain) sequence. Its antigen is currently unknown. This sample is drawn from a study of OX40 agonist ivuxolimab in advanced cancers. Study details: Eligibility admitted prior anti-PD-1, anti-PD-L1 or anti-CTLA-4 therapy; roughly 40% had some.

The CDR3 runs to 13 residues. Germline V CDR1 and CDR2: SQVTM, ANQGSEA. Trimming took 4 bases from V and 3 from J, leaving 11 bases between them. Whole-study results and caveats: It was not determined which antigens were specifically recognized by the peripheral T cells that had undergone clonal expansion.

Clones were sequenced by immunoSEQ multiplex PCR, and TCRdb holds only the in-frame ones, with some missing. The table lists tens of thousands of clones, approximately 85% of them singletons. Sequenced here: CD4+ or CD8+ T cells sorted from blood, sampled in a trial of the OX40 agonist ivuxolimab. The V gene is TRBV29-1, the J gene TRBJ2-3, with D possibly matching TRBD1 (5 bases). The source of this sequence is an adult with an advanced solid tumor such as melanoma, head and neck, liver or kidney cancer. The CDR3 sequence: CSVGGRETDTQYF. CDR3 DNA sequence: TGCAGCGTTGGGGGCAGGGAAACAGATACGCAGTATTTT.